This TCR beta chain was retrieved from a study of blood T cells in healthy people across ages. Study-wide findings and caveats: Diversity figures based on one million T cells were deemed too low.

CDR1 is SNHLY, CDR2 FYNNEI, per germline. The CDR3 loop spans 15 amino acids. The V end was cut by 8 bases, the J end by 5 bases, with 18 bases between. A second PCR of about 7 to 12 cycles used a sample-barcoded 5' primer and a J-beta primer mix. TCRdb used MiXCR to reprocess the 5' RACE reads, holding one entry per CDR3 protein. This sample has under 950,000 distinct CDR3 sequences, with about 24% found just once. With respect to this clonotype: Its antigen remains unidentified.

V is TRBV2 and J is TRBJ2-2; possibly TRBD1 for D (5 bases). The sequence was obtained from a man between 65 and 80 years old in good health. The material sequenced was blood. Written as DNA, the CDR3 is TGTGCCAGCCGTGGGGCCAGTATCGTTACCGGGGAGCTGTTTTTT. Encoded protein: CASRGASIVTGELFF.